The 30 T cell receptor beta chains in this list originate from one sample, sequenced in a study of blood T cell repertoires in COVID-19. TCRdb's table, derived via immunoSEQ multiplex PCR, lists solely in-frame clones and lacks some. The sample shows 84,000 or so clones, under 90% of them seen only once. Sequenced sample: peripheral blood. These receptors were obtained from a woman in her 40s with active or convalescent COVID-19.

V gene TRBV27 combines with J gene TRBJ2-1; TRBD1 aligns across 7 bases. Germline V gene lookup returns CDR1 MNHEY and CDR2 SMNVEV (reference sequence). This CDR3 comprises 19 residues. J lost 0 bases, V lost 3 bases, and 14 bases had no gene match. This CDR3 is CASSFRTYRGLSSYNEQFF. In DNA, the CDR3 is TGTGCCAGCAGTTTTAGGACGTACAGGGGCCTGAGCTCCTACAATGAGCAGTTCTTC.

The chain recombines TRBV5-3 with TRBJ1-4; the match to TRBD1 covers 7 bases. TRBV5-3 is an ORF; its function is uncertain. The length of the CDR3 is 16 residues. With 1 base clipped from V and 3 bases from J, the junction kept 6 bases outside the gene matches. CDR3 protein: CARSLLRDRPNEKLFF. The CDR3 DNA sequence: TGTGCCAGAAGCTTGCTCCGGGACAGACCTAATGAAAAACTGTTTTTT.

This rearrangement joins TRBV18 to TRBJ1-2, with a possible D match to TRBD1 (6 bases). The V end was cut by 3 bases, the J end by 7 bases, with 12 bases between. The CDR3 is 13 residues long. Germline V gene lookup returns CDR1 KGHSH and CDR2 LQKENI. The CDR3 is CASSPPGRGGYTF. The CDR3 coding sequence is TGTGCCAGCTCACCTCCGGGCAGGGGTGGCTACACCTTC.

In this sample, this clone turned up once. The V and J genes are TRBV18 and TRBJ1-3; 8 bases align to TRBD1. The germline V gene has CDR1 KGHSH and CDR2 LQKENI. The CDR3 loop spans 17 amino acids. Trimming took 0 bases from V and 0 from J; bases not matched to a gene: 4. CDR3 amino acids: CASSPPQGAISGNTIYF. In DNA form, the CDR3 reads TGTGCCAGCTCACCACCGCAGGGGGCTATCTCTGGAAACACCATATATTTT.

The chain carries TRBV27 and TRBJ1-6, with TRBD1 matching over 7 bases. CDR1 is MNHEY and CDR2 is SMNVEV in the germline V gene (reference sequence). J gave up 5 bases and V 6 bases, and 7 bases lay outside the gene matches. CDR3 size: 15 residues. DNA for the CDR3: TGTGCCAGCAGGATTGGGACAGCCGATAATTCACCCCTCCACTTT. Its translation is CASRIGTADNSPLHF.

The J gene is TRBJ2-1, the V gene TRBV5-1; possibly TRBD1 for D (5 bases). Germline CDR1 SGHRS, CDR2 YFSETQ. The V end lost 4 bases, the J end lost 4 bases, and 21 bases lay between the germline ends. The CDR3 consists of 17 residues. This chain's CDR3 is CASSQYPGPHLYNEQFF. The CDR3 DNA follows: TGCGCCAGCAGCCAATACCCAGGGCCCCACCTATACAATGAGCAGTTCTTC.

The rearrangement joins TRBV2 to TRBJ1-2; possible D gene TRBD1, 6 bases. V gave up 4 bases and J gave up 3 bases, with 9 bases separating them. The CDR3 runs to 13 residues. Germline CDR1 SNHLY, CDR2 FYNNEI. Here the CDR3 reads CASSGTVDYGYTF. CDR3 DNA: TGTGCCAGCAGTGGGACAGTCGACTATGGCTACACCTTC.

The chain combines TRBV12-3 or TRBV12-4 with TRBJ1-2; maybe TRBD1 (6 bases). The CDR3 has 13 residues. Trimming removed 7 bases from V and 4 bases from J, with 13 bases in between. CDR3 bases: TGTGCCAGCATGCCCTTAGGGGGCTATGGCTACACCTTC. Protein sequence: CASMPLGGYGYTF.

The J gene is TRBJ1-2, the V gene TRBV25-1; no reliable D call. V was trimmed by 1 base and J by 3 bases, leaving 6 bases between them. The CDR3 is 13 amino acids. Germline CDR1 MGHDK, CDR2 SYGVNS. The DNA for the CDR3 is TGTGCCAGCAGTGAATTGTCTGACTATGGCTACACCTTC. Amino acids: CASSELSDYGYTF.

This chain uses TRBV14 with TRBJ2-5, with a tentative D call TRBD2 (5 bases). The CDR3 runs to 13 residues. Germline V gives CDR1 SGHDN, CDR2 FVKESK. The V and J ends lost 4 bases and 5 bases respectively, with 11 bases between them. The CDR3 loop is CASSREGVETQYF. The CDR3 DNA reads TGTGCCAGCAGCCGAGAGGGCGTGGAGACCCAGTACTTC. The variable domain in full, completed from reference TRBV14 and TRBJ2-5, reads EAGVTQFPSHSVIEKGQTVTLRCDPISGHDNLYWYRRVMGKEIKFLLHFVKESKQDESGMPNNRFLAERTGGTYSTLKVQPAELEDSGVYFCASSREGVETQYFGPGTRLLVL.

V gene TRBV21-1 combines with J gene TRBJ2-7; TRBD2 reflects the table's D call only, with no check against the DNA. TRBV21-1 is recorded as a pseudogene. This CDR3 region has 15 residues. CDR3 region: CASNTTWGREYEQYF. CDR3 bases: TGTGCCAGCAACACCACCTGGGGGCGGGAGTACGAGCAGTACTTC.

The table lists this clone with a few counts. The V call is TRBV2, the J call TRBJ2-7, with 11 bases lining up with TRBD2. The ends lost 6 bases at V and 2 bases at J; junction bases unmatched: 6. CDR1 is SNHLY and CDR2 is FYNNEI in the germline V gene. This CDR3 spans 15 amino acids. The CDR3 region is CASSATSGSPYEQYF. The CDR3 DNA sequence: TGTGCCAGCAGCGCCACTAGCGGGAGTCCCTACGAGCAGTACTTC.

J is TRBJ1-5 and V is TRBV7-9, with 7 bases matching TRBD1. Germline assignment: CDR1 SEHNR and CDR2 FQNEAQ (reference sequence). This CDR3 has 13 amino acids. V dropped 7 bases and J dropped 4; count of bases not matched to a gene: 4. CDR3 sequence (DNA): TGTGCCAGCACCGGGACAGATAATCAGCCCCAGCATTTT. Its protein is CASTGTDNQPQHF. Complete variable domain (other parts from reference TRBV7-9 and TRBJ1-5): DTGVSQNPRHKITKRGQNVTFRCDPISEHNRLYWYRQTLGQGPEFLTYFQNEAQLEKSRLLSDRFSAERPKGSFSTLEIQRTEQGDSAMYLCASTGTDNQPQHFGDGTRLSIL.

V and J are TRBV9 and TRBJ2-7, with a tentative D call TRBD2 (6 bases). The V end was cut by 2 bases, the J end by 0 bases, with 9 bases between. Germline-derived CDR1 and CDR2 are SGDLS and YYNGEE. The CDR3 has 14 residues. The CDR3 protein is CASSVGGNSYEQYF. CDR3 coding DNA: TGTGCCAGCAGCGTTGGAGGGAACTCCTACGAGCAGTACTTC.

The gene calls are TRBV5-4 and TRBJ1-2, with TRBD1 matching over 7 bases. Germline assignment: CDR1 SGHNT and CDR2 YYREEE (reference sequence). V dropped 3 bases and J dropped 8; count of bases not matched to a gene: 10. The CDR3 is 14 residues long. In nucleotides, the CDR3 is TGTGCCAGCAGCTCTACTAACAGGGGCGGCGGCTACACCTTC. It codes for CASSSTNRGGGYTF.

This chain connects TRBV4-3 to TRBJ2-3; a possible D gene is TRBD2 (6 bases). Germline V gene sequence: CDR1 LGHNA, CDR2 YSLEER. CDR3 length: 17 amino acids. The V gene lost 3 bases and the J gene lost 7 bases, with 23 bases spanning the gap. As DNA, the CDR3 is TGCGCCAGCAGCCACCTGGGGCCTACGGGGGAGACATATACGCAGTATTTT. Protein product: CASSHLGPTGETYTQYF.

Notes on this clone: The sample has other DNA sequences that encode this CDR3 too. The rearrangement links TRBV6-5 to TRBJ2-7; tentative D call: TRBD1 (7 bases). Per germline, CDR1 MNHEY and CDR2 SVGAGI. The germline V and J ends were trimmed by 5 bases and 2 bases, with 13 bases remaining between them. CDR3 length: 14 amino acids. The CDR3 protein is CASSRQGGPYEQYF. CDR3 nucleotides: TGTGCCAGCAGTCGACAGGGAGGCCCCTACGAGCAGTACTTC.

The V gene is TRBV7-2, the J gene TRBJ1-6; D may be TRBD1 (5 bases). CDR1 SGHTA and CDR2 FQGNSA come from the germline V gene. With 2 bases removed from V and 9 bases from J, the gap between germline ends came to 17 bases. The CDR3 contains 16 residues. CDR3 in DNA: TGTGCCAGCAGCTTACAACAGACCCTTAGGGGTTCACCCCTCCACTTT. Amino acid sequence: CASSLQQTLRGSPLHF.

This chain links TRBV28 with TRBJ2-4, with no clear D. The length of the CDR3 is 15 residues. Germline-derived CDR1 and CDR2 are MDHEN and SYDVKM. Trimming removed 3 bases at V and 3 bases at J, with 12 bases between. The CDR3 is CASSFVGSGKNIQYF. The CDR3, as DNA: TGTGCCAGCAGTTTCGTAGGATCAGGCAAAAACATTCAGTACTTC.

This clone was observed a handful of times. The junction departs from germline at one end; a sequencing error may be responsible. The J gene is TRBJ2-1, the V gene TRBV18; 8 bases line up with TRBD2. This CDR3 spans 15 amino acids. CDR1 and CDR2 (germline): KGHSH, LQKENI. The CDR3 bases are TGTGCCAGCTCTCCACTAGCGGACTCCTACAATGAGCAGTTCTTC. The encoded protein is CASSPLADSYNEQFF.

This chain joins TRBV19 and TRBJ1-1; 12 positions match TRBD1. J lost 5 bases, V lost 7 bases, and 8 bases had no gene match. Germline CDR1 is LNHDA and CDR2 is SQIVND (reference sequence). The length of the CDR3 is 15 residues. The CDR3 coding sequence is TGTGCCAGTACCTGGGACAGGGGGCCGGGTACTGAAGCTTTCTTT. Its translation: CASTWDRGPGTEAFF.

On this clone itself: This specimen includes other DNA sequences encoding the same CDR3. This chain joins TRBV25-1 and TRBJ1-6; TRBD1 aligns across 8 bases. The CDR3 has 13 residues. From germline, CDR1 is MGHDK and CDR2 SYGVNS. V gave up 7 bases and J gave up 7 bases; unmatched junction bases: 3. Here the CDR3 DNA reads TGTGCCAGCAATGGACAGGGAAATTCACCCCTCCACTTT. Protein: CASNGQGNSPLHF.

The chain joins TRBV6-5 to TRBJ2-7, with a tentative D call TRBD2 (5 bases). Trimming took 8 bases from V and 0 from J, leaving 14 bases between them. The length of the CDR3 is 14 residues. Germline values: CDR1 MNHEY, CDR2 SVGAGI. CDR3 bases: TGTGCCAGCTCGCCGGGAACGGTCTCCTACGAGCAGTACTTC. Residues: CASSPGTVSYEQYF.

The V call is TRBV18, the J call TRBJ1-3; D gene ambiguous. Germline V gene lookup returns CDR1 KGHSH and CDR2 LQKENI. Trimming left V 3 bases short and J 0 bases short, with 9 bases between. The CDR3 loop spans 15 amino acids. CDR3 protein: CASSPADNSGNTIYF. The CDR3 DNA follows: TGTGCCAGCTCACCGGCTGATAACTCTGGAAACACCATATATTTT.

The chain has TRBV3-1 (or the pseudogene TRBV3-2) and TRBJ2-1; 7 positions match TRBD2. This CDR3 has 14 residues. V lost 0 bases, J lost 6 bases, and 2 bases stayed unmatched. Per germline, CDR1 LGHDT and CDR2 YNNKEL (reference sequence). CDR3 in DNA: TGTGCCAGCAGCCAAGAGGGGGGGGGCAATGAGCAGTTCTTC. Protein sequence: CASSQEGGGNEQFF.

The V gene is TRBV29-1, the J gene TRBJ2-7; tentative D call: TRBD2 (5 bases). The CDR3 sequence is 13 residues long. Per the germline V gene, CDR1 is SQVTM and CDR2 is ANQGSEA. V gave up 4 bases and J gave up 4 bases, with 14 bases separating them. The CDR3 loop is CSVGGGNQYEQYF. The CDR3 DNA reads TGCAGCGTTGGAGGAGGCAATCAATACGAGCAGTACTTC.

The gene calls are TRBV27 and TRBJ2-7, with 7 bases fitting TRBD2. The CDR3 is 16 residues long. Germline assignment: CDR1 MNHEY and CDR2 SMNVEV (reference sequence). Trimming at V came to 5 bases and at J to 2 bases, leaving 12 bases not matched to a gene. For the CDR3, the DNA is TGTGCCAGCAGTACACCGGGAGGTAGGCTTACCTACGAGCAGTACTTC. Its translation is CASSTPGGRLTYEQYF.

This chain joins TRBV4-3 and TRBJ2-3; possible D gene TRBD1, 6 bases. Per germline, CDR1 LGHNA and CDR2 YSLEER. There are 16 residues in the CDR3. The V end lost 8 bases, the J end lost 2 bases, and 20 bases lay between the germline ends. CDR3 DNA sequence: TGCGCCAGCCGGGATCTTACAGGGACACACACAGATACGCAGTATTTT. Encoded protein: CASRDLTGTHTDTQYF.

The gene calls are TRBV4-3 and TRBJ2-7; a weak D match, TRBD1 (6 bases). The CDR3 is 15 amino acids. Per germline, CDR1 LGHNA and CDR2 YSLEER. V was cut by 0 bases and J by 0 bases, with 9 bases left in between. CDR3 protein: CASSQEPTGSYEQYF. As DNA, the CDR3 is TGCGCCAGCAGCCAAGAGCCGACAGGCTCCTACGAGCAGTACTTC.

The chain has TRBV28 and TRBJ1-2; TRBD1 is a possible D gene (6 bases). Trimming removed 8 bases from V and 3 bases from J, with 16 bases in between. The germline V gene encodes CDR1 MDHEN and CDR2 SYDVKM. CDR3 length: 14 amino acids. CDR3 bases: TGTGCCAGCCAGCGCCTACAGGGACACTATGGCTACACCTTC. Protein sequence: CASQRLQGHYGYTF.